This passage covers 20 T cell receptor beta chains from one sample sequenced in a study of blood T cells in healthy people across ages. Primed by a sample-barcoded 5' primer and a J-beta primer mix, a second PCR proceeded for about 7 to 11 cycles. TCRdb redid the calling of the 5' RACE reads with MiXCR, one entry per CDR3 protein. The table records roughly 500,000 distinct CDR3 sequences, 25% to 30% of them present only once. Sequenced material: blood. These receptors were collected from a woman between 70 and 85 years old in good health.

This clonotype was detected many times. The chain is built from TRBV12-3 or TRBV12-4 and TRBJ2-5; D is perhaps TRBD2 (7 bases). This CDR3 has 15 residues. Deletions cut 5 bases from V and 6 bases from J, with 19 bases between. CDR3: CASSRGGAFHQTQYF. In nucleotides, the CDR3 is TGTGCCAGCAGTAGGGGGGGCGCTTTTCATCAGACCCAGTACTTC.

The chain uses TRBV21-1 and TRBJ2-7; the DNA was not used to check the table's D call, TRBD2. TRBV21-1 constitutes a pseudogene. The CDR3 consists of 11 residues. CDR3 sequence: CASSFPREQYF. The CDR3 bases are TGTGCCAGCAGCTTCCCGCGAGAGCAGTACTTC.

The chain employs TRBV6-4 and TRBJ1-2, with a tentative D call TRBD1 (5 bases). The V and J ends lost 7 bases and 0 bases respectively, with 9 bases between them. The CDR3 is 13 amino acids. CDR1 is MRHNA, CDR2 SNTAGT, per germline. CDR3 sequence reads: CASIGTTNYGYTF. The CDR3 DNA reads TGTGCCAGCATTGGGACTACTAACTATGGCTACACCTTC.

In its sample, this clonotype was seen many times. In nucleotides, the CDR3 is TGTGCCAGCAGTTTAACTAGCATCAATGAGCAGTTCTTC. Its translation is CASSLTSINEQFF. The J gene is TRBJ2-1, the V gene TRBV12-3 or TRBV12-4; D possibly corresponds to TRBD2 (6 bases). The CDR3 spans 13 residues. V dropped 2 bases and J dropped 6 bases, with 8 bases sitting between them.

This clonotype has more than one count but fewer than ten. This chain uses TRBV6-5 with TRBJ1-5, with 7 bases that match TRBD1. In germline, CDR1 is MNHEY, CDR2 SVGAGI. J gave up 3 bases and V 6 bases, and 8 bases lay outside the gene matches. The length of the CDR3 is 15 residues. CDR3 coding DNA: TGTGCCAGCAGCCCCATGACAGGGATCAATCAGCCCCAGCATTTT. Translating it yields CASSPMTGINQPQHF.

The chain couples TRBV12-3 or TRBV12-4 to TRBJ2-5, with 11 positions matching TRBD2. V lost 1 base, J lost 6 bases, and 4 bases stayed unmatched. This CDR3 spans 15 amino acids. CDR3 sequence reads: CASSLGLAGGKTQYF. The DNA of the CDR3 is TGTGCCAGCAGTTTAGGATTAGCGGGGGGGAAGACCCAGTACTTC.

The chain employs TRBV20-1 and TRBJ2-2, with D unresolved. Trimming took 3 bases from V and 3 from J, leaving 11 bases between them. Germline V gene lookup returns CDR1 DFQATT and CDR2 SNEGSKA (reference sequence). CDR3 length equals 14 residues. As DNA, the CDR3 is TGCAGTGCTAGTCTCAGGAGAGACACCGGGGAGCTGTTTTTT. As protein: CSASLRRDTGELFF.

The chain joins TRBV2 to TRBJ2-5; 9 bases map to TRBD2. The CDR3 extends over 16 amino acids. Germline V gene data show CDR1 as SNHLY and CDR2 as FYNNEI. Trimming at V came to 5 bases and at J to 4 bases, leaving 11 bases not matched to a gene. The DNA of the CDR3 is TGTGCCAGCAGTCCAGGCGGGGGGGCTCTTTCAGAGACCCAGTACTTC. It is translated as CASSPGGGALSETQYF.

The gene calls are TRBV7-2 and TRBJ2-2; 9 positions agree with TRBD2. J gave up 7 bases and V 4 bases, and 7 bases lay outside the gene matches. The CDR3 is 15 amino acids. The germline gives CDR1 SGHTA, CDR2 FQGNSA. The CDR3 reads CASSSSGGLIGELFF. The DNA of the CDR3 is TGTGCCAGCAGCTCAAGCGGGGGGTTGATCGGGGAGCTGTTTTTT. Full variable domain (rest looked up from reference TRBV7-2 and TRBJ2-2): GAGVSQSPSNKVTEKGKDVELRCDPISGHTALYWYRQSLGQGLEFLIYFQGNSAPDKSGLPSDRFSAERTGGSVSTLTIQRTQQEDSAVYLCASSSSGGLIGELFFGEGSRLTVL.

The V gene is TRBV3-1, the J gene TRBJ1-4, with D possibly matching TRBD1 (5 bases). V lost 4 bases to trimming and J lost 8 bases, with 11 bases between them. Germline CDR1 LGHDT, CDR2 YNNKEL (reference sequence). The CDR3 length is 13 residues. Here the CDR3 reads CASSLAGTEKLFF. Here the CDR3 DNA reads TGTGCCAGCAGCCTCGCCGGGACCGAAAAACTGTTTTTT.

In this sample, this clonotype turned up a few times. The rearrangement joins TRBV20-1 to TRBJ2-2, with 10 bases fitting TRBD2. Trimming cost V 6 bases and J 4 bases; bases outside gene matches: 5. Germline loops: CDR1 DFQATT, CDR2 SNEGSKA (reference sequence). The CDR3 sequence is 14 residues long. The CDR3 DNA follows: TGCAGTGCACTTAGCGGGGGGCGCACCGGGGAGCTGTTTTTT. This translates into CSALSGGRTGELFF.

The chain carries TRBV5-4 and TRBJ1-5; the D gene is possibly TRBD1 (5 bases). V was trimmed by 2 bases and J by 2 bases, leaving 11 bases between them. The CDR3 sequence is 15 residues long. CDR1 is SGHNT, CDR2 YYREEE, per germline (reference sequence). The CDR3: CASSLGGAGNQPQHF. CDR3 nucleotide sequence: TGTGCCAGCAGCTTAGGAGGGGCTGGCAATCAGCCCCAGCATTTT. Based on the CDR3 plus reference TRBV5-4 and TRBJ1-5, the full variable domain is ETGVTQSPTHLIKTRGQQVTLRCSSQSGHNTVSWYQQALGQGPQFIFQYYREEENGRGNFPPRFSGLQFPNYSSELNVNALELDDSALYLCASSLGGAGNQPQHFGDGTRLSIL.

This clonotype has more than one count but fewer than ten. The V and J genes are TRBV4-1 and TRBJ1-6, with 8 positions matching TRBD1. Germline V gene sequence: CDR1 MGHRA, CDR2 YSYEKL. Germline trimming cut 4 bases from V and 8 bases from J; bases unmatched to any gene: 10. The length of the CDR3 is 16 residues. CDR3 nucleotides: TGCGCCAGCAGCCTACGATTTCGGGACAGGTATTCACCCCTCCACTTT. Encoded protein: CASSLRFRDRYSPLHF.

The chain employs TRBV20-1 and TRBJ2-5, with TRBD2 matching 10 bases. The CDR3 sequence is 14 residues long. Germline values: CDR1 DFQATT, CDR2 SNEGSKA (reference sequence). Trimming took 1 base from V and 4 from J; bases not matched to a gene: 3. CDR3 protein: CSARGAGGRETQYF. As DNA, the CDR3 is TGCAGTGCTAGAGGAGCGGGAGGGCGAGAGACCCAGTACTTC.

As DNA, the CDR3 is TGCAGCGTTCAGCAGGGTGTTGATACGCAGTATTTT. It codes for CSVQQGVDTQYF. J is TRBJ2-3 and V is TRBV29-1, with a tentative D call TRBD1 (5 bases). The CDR3 is made up of 12 amino acids. V shed 5 bases and J shed 6 bases, with 12 bases lying between them. In germline, CDR1 is SQVTM, CDR2 ANQGSEA.

The rearrangement joins TRBV7-9 to TRBJ1-5, with D uncertain. Germline lookup yields CDR1 SEHNR and CDR2 FQNEAQ (reference sequence). The CDR3 is made up of 13 amino acids. V shed 1 base and J shed 2 bases, with 3 bases lying between them. This CDR3 reads CASSLVGNQPQHF. Written as DNA, the CDR3 is TGTGCCAGCAGCTTAGTCGGCAATCAGCCCCAGCATTTT.

V usage is TRBV7-8 and J usage is TRBJ1-2; no definite D call. CDR1 is SGHVS and CDR2 is FQNEAQ in the germline V gene. The V gene lost 1 base and the J gene lost 5 bases, with 11 bases spanning the gap. CDR3 length: 14 residues. In DNA, the CDR3 is TGTGCCAGCAGCTTAGATCACGCTTCGTATGGCTACACCTTC. Amino acids: CASSLDHASYGYTF. The entire variable domain, with the rest obtained from reference TRBV7-8 and TRBJ1-2, is as follows: GAGVSQSPRYKVAKRGQDVALRCDPISGHVSLFWYQQALGQGPEFLTYFQNEAQLDKSGLPSDRFFAERPEGSVSTLKIQRTQQEDSAVYLCASSLDHASYGYTFGSGTRLTVV.

The CDR3 DNA is TGTGCCAGCAGACCGACAGGGGCGGGCAATCAGCCCCAGCATTTT. Protein: CASRPTGAGNQPQHF. The V gene is TRBV5-6, the J gene TRBJ1-5, with 8 nucleotides matching TRBD1. Germline CDR1 SGHDT, CDR2 YYEEEE. The CDR3 consists of 15 residues. V was pared by 5 bases and J by 2 bases, with 6 bases of the junction left unmatched. The full variable domain, its missing parts supplied by reference TRBV5-6 and TRBJ1-5, is DAGVTQSPTHLIKTRGQQVTLRCSPKSGHDTVSWYQQALGQGPQFIFQYYEEEERQRGNFPDRFSGHQFPNYSSELNVNALLLGDSALYLCASRPTGAGNQPQHFGDGTRLSIL.

This clonotype was observed a handful of times. The rearrangement links TRBV20-1 to TRBJ2-1; D not resolved. CDR1 is DFQATT, CDR2 SNEGSKA, per germline (reference sequence). The CDR3 runs to 11 residues. The V end lost 3 bases, the J end lost 10 bases, and 10 bases lay between the germline ends. The CDR3 loop reads CSASEKGEQFF. In DNA form, the CDR3 reads TGCAGTGCTAGTGAAAAGGGAGAGCAGTTCTTC.

The chain's CDR3 is CASSQALRETQYF. The CDR3 DNA follows: TGTGCCAGCAGTCAGGCTTTACGGGAGACCCAGTACTTC. This chain uses TRBV11-2 with TRBJ2-5; D uncertain. The CDR3 spans 13 residues. V lost 6 bases and J lost 5, with 13 bases in between. Germline V CDR1 and CDR2: SGHAT, FQNNGV. Drawing the rest from reference TRBV11-2 and TRBJ2-5, the complete variable domain is EAGVAQSPRYKIIEKRQSVAFWCNPISGHATLYWYQQILGQGPKLLIQFQNNGVVDDSQLPKDRFSAERLKGVDSTLKIQPAKLEDSAVYLCASSQALRETQYFGPGTRLLVL.